This T cell receptor beta chain was found in a study of blood T cell repertoires in COVID-19. At the level of the study: Some COVID-19 samples were acute and others convalescent; all came from the United States, Italy and Spain. T cells, B-cell-depleted T cells, or PBMCs provided the cDNA or gDNA that served as material.

Patients in Seattle were enrolled during active infection, then followed longitudinally. The V gene lost 5 bases and the J gene lost 2 bases, with 4 bases spanning the gap. The CDR3 runs to 11 residues. Germline loops: CDR1 MNHEY, CDR2 SVGAGI. The authors' processing: Amplification of reference gene primers provided the estimated nucleated cell counts. Some clones are missing from TCRdb's copy, which holds only in-frame ones; the method was immunoSEQ multiplex PCR. The D gene and trimming were derived from the DNA, and the V and J assignments and clone size from that table. The sample contains over 250,000 clones, about four fifths of which appear only once.

The TCR comes from a human donor with COVID-19, enrolled during active disease. The donor label of this sample is uncertain. The rearrangement joins TRBV6-5 to TRBJ2-7, with no clear D. Sequencing was done on a sample of peripheral blood. The CDR3 DNA follows: TGTGCCAGCAGTAGCCCCTACGAGCAGTACTTC. Protein product: CASSSPYEQYF.